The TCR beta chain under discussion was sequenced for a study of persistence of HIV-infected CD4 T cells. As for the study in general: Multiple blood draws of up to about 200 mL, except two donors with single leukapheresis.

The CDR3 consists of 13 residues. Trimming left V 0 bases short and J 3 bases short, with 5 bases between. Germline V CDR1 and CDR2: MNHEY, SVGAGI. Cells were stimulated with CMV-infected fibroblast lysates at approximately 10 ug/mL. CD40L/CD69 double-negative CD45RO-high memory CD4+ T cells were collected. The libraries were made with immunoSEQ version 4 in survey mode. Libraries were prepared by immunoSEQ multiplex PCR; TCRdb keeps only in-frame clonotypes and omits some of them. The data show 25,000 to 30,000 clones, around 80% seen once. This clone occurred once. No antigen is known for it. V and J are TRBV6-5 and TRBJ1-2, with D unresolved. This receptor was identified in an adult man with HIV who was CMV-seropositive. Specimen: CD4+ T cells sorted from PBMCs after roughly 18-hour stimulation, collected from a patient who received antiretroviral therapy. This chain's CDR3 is CASSYSGHYGYTF. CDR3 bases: TGTGCCAGCAGTTACTCAGGGCACTATGGCTACACCTTC.